These T cell receptor beta chains were read from a single sample in a study of cytomegalovirus exposure and HLA in healthy donors. Repertoires were generated with immunoSEQ multiplex PCR, while TCRdb's copy carries only in-frame clones and drops some. The sample lists about 150,000 clones, about 80% occurring once. The specimen was PBMCs. The origin of the receptors is a woman in her forties or fifties in good health and CMV-seropositive. Both conserved end residues are trimmed from each CDR3. A D gene is named only where the DNA matches it firmly. Rows give clone size only sometimes, using once, few, many, or a class for an expanded clone.

D | V | size | CDR3
. | TRBV9 | . | ASSVGSIEGNTEAF
. | TRBV30 | once | AWKQANYGYT
TRBD1 | TRBV5-1 | . | ASSSRDSLTPYGYT
. | TRBV11-2 | . | ASSLGLSPYEQY
TRBD1 | TRBV19 | few | ASSAARTGVGNTIY
. | TRBV7-9 | . | ASSLVRGADEKLF
. | TRBV5-1 | . | ASSLGQARTMNTEAF
. | TRBV4-3 | . | ASSHPRVINTEAF
. | TRBV19 | . | ASSIRGPYEQY
TRBD1 | TRBV2 | . | ASSDGTGSLNQPQH
. | TRBV27 | . | ASSPWQGYGYT
TRBD1 | TRBV30 | once | AWSRDSSGNTIY
. | TRBV7-2 | . | ASSLRLRTDTQY
TRBD1 | TRBV19 | . | ASSIDSDRGRRKTQY
TRBD1 | TRBV19 | . | ASRGGQGGIQPQH
. | TRBV7-8 | few | ASSSGGQGLQPQH
. | TRBV6-1 | few | ASSARGYEQY
. | TRBV2 | few | ASRRGSLALETQY
. | TRBV9 | . | ASSVGRDTEAF
TRBD1 | TRBV9 | . | ASSLSGQTETQY
TRBD2 | TRBV11-2 | few | ASSLLAGLAINEQF
. | TRBV6-5 | . | ASSYSFDRSYGYT
. | TRBV4-2 | . | ASSQDISADTQY
. | TRBV5-1 | . | ASSSSGGATEAF
. | TRBV6-5 | . | ASSYLETQY
TRBD1 | TRBV5-1 | . | ASSPGQIYGYT
. | TRBV27 | . | ASSSQMNTEAF
TRBD1 | TRBV11-2 | . | ASSSRGTGTF
TRBD1 | TRBV9 | . | ASSVGGGENIQY
. | TRBV19 | . | ASSIDSLNQPQH
TRBD1 | TRBV7-6 | . | ASSQGENYGYT
. | TRBV5-1 | . | ASSLGGGPYNEQF
TRBD2 | TRBV2 | . | ASISGGILNTGELF
TRBD1 | TRBV7-8 | . | AGSQGQPRGNQPQH
. | TRBV7-9 | . | SSSLEGDEQY
TRBD1 | TRBV6-1 | . | ASKGQGAKNQPQH
TRBD2 | TRBV5-1 | once | ASSRQASGGSYEQY
TRBD1 | TRBV6-5 | . | ASSYVGQREKPEAF
. | TRBV6-6 | . | ASSYSSEAF
TRBD1 | TRBV6-5 | . | ATSTGSRPQETQY
TRBD2 | TRBV7-8 | . | ASTRRLAGGPRTGELF
TRBD2 | TRBV5-4 | . | ASSSKTSGGEGEQF
TRBD1 | TRBV6-5 | . | ASRSTGAYTGELF
. | TRBV19 | . | ASRLTGSTEAF
. | TRBV10-1 | . | ASSDGNYGYT
. | TRBV5-6 | . | ASSLGGTPHEQY
TRBD1 | TRBV29-1 | . | SARTGDAGNYGYT
. | TRBV6-6 | few | ASSPTGNEQY
TRBD1 | TRBV28 | . | ASSPPGQNQPQH
. | TRBV6-1 | . | ASSTTADTQY
. | TRBV15 | . | ATSRGTLMNEKLF
. | TRBV14 | . | ASSIATEAF
TRBD2 | TRBV4-2 | few | ASSPAGTTYEQY
TRBD2 | TRBV5-1 | . | ASSALAGGSYNEQF
. | TRBV6-1 | . | ASRQGETQY
. | TRBV10-1 | once | ASSGGTDTQY
. | TRBV19 | . | ASATQFDYEQY
. | TRBV7-9 | . | ASSLHGPSDTQY